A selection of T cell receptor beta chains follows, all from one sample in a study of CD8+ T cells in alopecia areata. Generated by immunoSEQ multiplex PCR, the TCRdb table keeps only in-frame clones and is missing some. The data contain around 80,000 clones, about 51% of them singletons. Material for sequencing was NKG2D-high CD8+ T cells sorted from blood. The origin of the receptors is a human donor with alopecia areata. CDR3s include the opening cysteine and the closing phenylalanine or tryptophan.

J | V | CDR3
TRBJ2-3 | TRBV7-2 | CASLASGTDTQYF
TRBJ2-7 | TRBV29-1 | CSVEVWQGGTYEQYF
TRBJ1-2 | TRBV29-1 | CSVETSDRGGGYTF
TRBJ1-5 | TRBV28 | CASSIRGSGNQPQHF
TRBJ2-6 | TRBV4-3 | CASSQGDSISGANVLTF
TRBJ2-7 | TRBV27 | CASRPTDGQLTYF
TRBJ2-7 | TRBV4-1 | CASSQGTSGSNEQYF
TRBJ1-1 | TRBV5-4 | CASRPGQDTEAFF
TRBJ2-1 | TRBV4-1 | CASSHRRDRGKDEQFF
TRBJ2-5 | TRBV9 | CASSPGETQYF
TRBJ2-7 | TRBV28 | CASSLGPGTSDYEQYF
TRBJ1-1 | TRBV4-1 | CASSTEGTYTEAFF
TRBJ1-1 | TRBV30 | CAWSVGDEAFF
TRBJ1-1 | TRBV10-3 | CAISDTTEGSEAFF
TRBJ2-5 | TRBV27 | CASSSLSTGTEETQYF
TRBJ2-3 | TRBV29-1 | CSVDTPGQQDTQYF
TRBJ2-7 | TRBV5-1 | CASSLGDNLFEQYF
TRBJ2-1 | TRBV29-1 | CSIMPGTLENEQFF
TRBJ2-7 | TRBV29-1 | CSVDRGSGEQYF
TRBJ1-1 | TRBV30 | CAWSEGDTEAFF
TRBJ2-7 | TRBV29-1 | CSVEAISWGVYEQYF
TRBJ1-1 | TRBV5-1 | CASSLVSPGLNTEAFF
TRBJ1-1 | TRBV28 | CASSLKGNTEAFF
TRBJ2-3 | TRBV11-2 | CASSWLAGAPTDTQYF
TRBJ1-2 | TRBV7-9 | CASSFGRDSGEGYTF
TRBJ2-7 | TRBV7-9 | CASSSYSYEQYF
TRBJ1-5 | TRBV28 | CASSLFTGNQPQHF
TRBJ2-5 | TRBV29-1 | CSVWGDGTQYF
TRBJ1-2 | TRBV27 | CASGQGPLYGYTF
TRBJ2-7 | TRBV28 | CASSSPRQSYEQYF
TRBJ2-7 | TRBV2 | CASSEGTGFYEQYF
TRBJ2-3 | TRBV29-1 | CSVEMGPQEYF
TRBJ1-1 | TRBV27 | CASSLSVNTEAFF
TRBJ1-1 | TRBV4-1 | CASSQIRESLTQAFF
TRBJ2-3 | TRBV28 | CASSPSHGSTDTQYF
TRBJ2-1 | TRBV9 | CASSAPSDNEQFF
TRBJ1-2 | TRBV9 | CASSGVGYTF
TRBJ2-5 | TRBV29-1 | CSVGETGDRRETQYF
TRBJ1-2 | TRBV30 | CAWKEDRESGGYTF
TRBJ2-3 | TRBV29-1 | CSATGQGARTDTQYF
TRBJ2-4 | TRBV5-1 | CASKYRTGENIQYF
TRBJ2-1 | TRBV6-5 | CASTPAREAYNEQFF
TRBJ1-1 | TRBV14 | CASSQDVSGGRANTEAFF
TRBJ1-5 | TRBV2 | CASCPYSNQPQHF
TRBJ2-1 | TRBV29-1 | CSETGPFYNEQFF
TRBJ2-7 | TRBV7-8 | CASSYKWGSYEQYF
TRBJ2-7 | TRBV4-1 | CASSQGQASYEQYF